This is a list of T cell receptor beta chains from one sample in a study of post-analysis software for immune sequencing data. From the PCR reads, TCRdb called clonotypes with MiXCR, one entry per CDR3 protein. The table shows some 240,000 distinct CDR3 sequences, with 36% occurring only once. Sample: blood. These receptors came from a girl under 18 with multiple sclerosis. Each CDR3 is given with its conserved first and last residue. The D gene is left open where the match is weak. Size values are once, few and many counts, or a class for expanded clones, and some rows have none.

TRBV5-6	TRBJ2-7	NA	many	CASSLGGLLLTYEQYF	TGTGCCAGCAGCTTGGGAGGACTCCTCCTTACCTACGAGCAGTACTTC
TRBV19	TRBJ2-7	NA	NA	CASSISVTFSYEQYF	TGTGCCAGTAGTATATCAGTGACATTTTCCTACGAGCAGTACTTC
TRBV28	TRBJ2-5	TRBD2	few	CASSRSAGRGETQYF	TGTGCCAGCAGCCGTTCGGCAGGGAGGGGAGAGACCCAGTACTTC
TRBV29-1	TRBJ1-2	NA	many	CSVEPGGSLGLNGYTF	TGCAGCGTTGAACCCGGGGGCAGTTTGGGCTTGAATGGCTACACCTTC
TRBV21-1	TRBJ2-7	NA	many	CASSRGLAREQYF	TGTGCCAGCAGCCGGGGACTAGCGAGGGAGCAGTACTTC
TRBV5-5	TRBJ1-2	TRBD1	many	CASSFPQGTNYGYTF	TGTGCCAGCAGCTTCCCACAGGGGACGAACTATGGCTACACCTTC
TRBV9	TRBJ1-3	TRBD1	NA	CASNAQGFSGNTIYF	TGTGCCAGCAACGCACAGGGGTTCTCTGGAAACACCATATATTTT
TRBV20-1	TRBJ1-6	NA	many	CSARDPRENSPLHF	TGCAGTGCTAGAGATCCCAGGGAGAATTCACCCCTCCACTTT
TRBV6-1	TRBJ1-1	NA	many	CASRAGLNTEAFF	TGTGCCAGCAGGGCAGGTTTGAACACTGAAGCTTTCTTT
TRBV12-3/TRBV12-4	TRBJ1-2	NA	NA	CASTPLTPSGPENYGYTF	TGTGCCAGCACCCCCTTAACGCCCTCGGGACCTGAGAACTATGGCTACACCTTC
TRBV29-1	TRBJ2-1	TRBD2	NA	CSVEAWTSGRLNEQFF	TGCAGCGTTGAAGCCTGGACTAGCGGGAGGTTAAATGAGCAGTTCTTC
TRBV5-1	TRBJ2-1	NA	NA	CASSLVLQSSYNEQFF	TGCGCCAGCAGCTTGGTACTCCAGAGCTCCTACAATGAGCAGTTCTTC
TRBV5-1	TRBJ2-3	NA	NA	CASSSYLPTDTQYF	TGCGCCAGCAGCTCGTATTTGCCCACAGATACGCAGTATTTT
TRBV7-2	TRBJ2-1	NA	many	CASSFGGTTYNEQFF	TGTGCCAGCAGCTTTGGGGGGACCACCTACAATGAGCAGTTCTTC
TRBV28	TRBJ2-3	TRBD2	many	CASSSKLAGEVDTQYF	TGTGCCAGCAGTTCGAAACTAGCGGGAGAAGTAGATACGCAGTATTTT
TRBV5-1	TRBJ2-1	TRBD2	many	CASSLGGGGQRYNEQFF	TGCGCCAGCAGCTTGGGCGGGGGGGGACAGAGATACAATGAGCAGTTCTTC
TRBV28	TRBJ2-3	TRBD1	many	CASSSQQGNTDTQYF	TGTGCCAGCAGTTCCCAACAGGGGAACACAGATACGCAGTATTTT
TRBV15	TRBJ2-1	NA	NA	CATSRPLDFEQFF	TGTGCCACCAGCCGACCCCTTGACTTTGAGCAGTTCTTC
TRBV6-5	TRBJ1-5	NA	many	CASRSRGGSNQPQHF	TGTGCCAGCAGATCCAGGGGTGGAAGCAATCAGCCCCAGCATTTT
TRBV5-1	TRBJ1-3	NA	NA	CASSLAGTASGNTIYF	TGCGCCAGCAGCTTGGCCGGTACAGCCTCTGGAAACACCATATATTTT
TRBV7-3	TRBJ2-3	NA	many	CASSSDPADTQYF	TGTGCCAGCAGCTCAGATCCAGCAGATACGCAGTATTTT
TRBV7-2	TRBJ2-1	NA	many	CASSFRGFYNEQFF	TGTGCCAGCAGCTTTCGAGGGTTCTACAATGAGCAGTTCTTC
TRBV20-1	TRBJ1-1	NA	many	CSARDLAAGEYTEAFF	TGCAGTGCTAGAGATTTGGCGGCAGGGGAATACACTGAAGCTTTCTTT
TRBV14	TRBJ2-5	NA	many	CASSTRPGAGETQYF	TGTGCCAGCAGCACACGTCCAGGGGCGGGAGAGACCCAGTACTTC
TRBV28	TRBJ2-1	NA	many	CASLSPGGEQFF	TGTGCCAGCCTCAGCCCCGGCGGTGAGCAGTTCTTC